A selection of T cell receptor beta chains follows, all from one sample in a study of early T cells in non-severe SARS-CoV-2 infection. One entry per CDR3 protein, called by TCRdb with MiXCR from the 5' RACE reads. The table shows roughly 70,000 distinct CDR3 sequences, with over 10% occurring only once. Sequencing was performed on whole blood. The receptors come from an adult who was a healthcare worker with PCR-confirmed SARS-CoV-2 infection or an uninfected control (not recorded which). CDR3s leave out the opening cysteine and the closing phenylalanine or tryptophan. The order of the fields is CDR3 protein, V gene, clone size, J gene. Not every row has a clone size; where given, it reads once, few, many or a size class.

CDR3: ASSPQGGSNQPQH; V: TRBV7-6; size: NA; J: TRBJ1-5
CDR3: ASSLGPGGTKNIQY; V: TRBV5-1; size: many; J: TRBJ2-4
CDR3: ASRTTGTGTTGELF; V: TRBV19; size: NA; J: TRBJ2-2
CDR3: ASSRGQGISPLH; V: TRBV3-1; size: few; J: TRBJ1-6
CDR3: AISEWDPSYEQY; V: TRBV10-3; size: NA; J: TRBJ2-7
CDR3: SARNKEQF; V: TRBV29-1; size: NA; J: TRBJ2-1
CDR3: SAGGTSSYEQY; V: TRBV20-1; size: many; J: TRBJ2-7
CDR3: ASSFRQGARSNQPQH; V: TRBV6-2/TRBV6-3; size: NA; J: TRBJ1-5
CDR3: SVESAPWEGINEQF; V: TRBV29-1; size: many; J: TRBJ2-1
CDR3: ASSPDWNYNEQF; V: TRBV18; size: many; J: TRBJ2-1
CDR3: ASSSFGQFDLTDTQY; V: TRBV7-3; size: many; J: TRBJ2-3
CDR3: SAIDSGSTDTQY; V: TRBV20-1; size: NA; J: TRBJ2-3
CDR3: ASSLWDRGGQPQH; V: TRBV7-2; size: few; J: TRBJ1-5
CDR3: ATSRWGTYEQY; V: TRBV25-1; size: few; J: TRBJ2-7
CDR3: ASSLGLANTNEQF; V: TRBV7-7; size: NA; J: TRBJ2-1
CDR3: ASLTVNTEAF; V: TRBV28; size: many; J: TRBJ1-1
CDR3: ASSLVIGQNNEQF; V: TRBV7-2; size: few; J: TRBJ2-1
CDR3: SARDLRGTQY; V: TRBV20-1; size: NA; J: TRBJ2-5
CDR3: ASSAGSDYGYT; V: TRBV2; size: many; J: TRBJ1-2
CDR3: ASSSLQGSGSYNEQF; V: TRBV6-2/TRBV6-3; size: few; J: TRBJ2-1
CDR3: ASSFTRLARASVDTQY; V: TRBV7-8; size: NA; J: TRBJ2-3
CDR3: ASSRDRATEAF; V: TRBV12-3/TRBV12-4; size: NA; J: TRBJ1-1
CDR3: ASSSLPWDNEQF; V: TRBV18; size: NA; J: TRBJ2-1
CDR3: ASSSGAEKQF; V: TRBV5-6; size: NA; J: TRBJ2-1
CDR3: ASSYLPGGYGYT; V: TRBV11-2; size: NA; J: TRBJ1-2
CDR3: ASGRGGRNSPLH; V: TRBV27; size: many; J: TRBJ1-6
CDR3: ASSQGEPNQGDTQY; V: TRBV3-1; size: NA; J: TRBJ2-3
CDR3: ASRGPISNQPQH; V: TRBV28; size: many; J: TRBJ1-5
CDR3: ATSVSNSNQPQH; V: TRBV24-1; size: NA; J: TRBJ1-5
CDR3: ASSLDPDRRGFSGANVLT; V: TRBV5-1; size: few; J: TRBJ2-6
CDR3: ASSRGLAGNNEQF; V: TRBV7-2; size: many; J: TRBJ2-1
CDR3: ATSDYSNEQF; V: TRBV24-1; size: few; J: TRBJ2-1
CDR3: ANSLGFLYEQF; V: TRBV28; size: NA; J: TRBJ2-1
CDR3: SVGQGSNTGELF; V: TRBV29-1; size: few; J: TRBJ2-2
CDR3: STIRFGGAGTEAF; V: TRBV20-1; size: many; J: TRBJ1-1
CDR3: ASEGEGELF; V: TRBV6-1; size: NA; J: TRBJ2-2
CDR3: AITEVGGGTEAF; V: TRBV10-3; size: few; J: TRBJ1-1
CDR3: ASSSDRGAETQY; V: TRBV7-3; size: NA; J: TRBJ2-5
CDR3: ATSDQMNNEQF; V: TRBV24-1; size: many; J: TRBJ2-1
CDR3: ASSQGQISTGELF; V: TRBV3-1; size: few; J: TRBJ2-2
CDR3: ASSRPLAGAYNEQF; V: TRBV7-2; size: many; J: TRBJ2-1
CDR3: SVIVGSLTGGLRPNIQY; V: TRBV29-1; size: few; J: TRBJ2-4
CDR3: ASSWGGLAGDEQF; V: TRBV28; size: NA; J: TRBJ2-1
CDR3: ASTHRDRYEQY; V: TRBV6-1; size: many; J: TRBJ2-7
CDR3: SVSPLAVYNEQF; V: TRBV29-1; size: many; J: TRBJ2-1